The T cell receptor (beta chain) described here comes from a study of post-analysis software for immune sequencing data. Study-level points and caveats: Compared with controls, patients showed significantly lower normalized Chao1 diversity. Five or six TRBV segments were significantly more frequent in patients than in controls. TRBV5-6, TRBV5-1 and TRBV20-1 were among these segments.

Unique-molecular-identifier-tagged TCR beta cDNA libraries were used. Yield was some 500,000 cDNA molecules from about 0.94 to 9.7 million T cells. TCRdb re-called the PCR reads through MiXCR, storing one row per CDR3 protein. The table shows 820,000 or so distinct CDR3 sequences, with about 53% occurring only once. A word on this clonotype: Its cognate antigen is unknown.

Trimming shortened V by 2 bases and J by 0 bases, and 7 bases separated the two germline ends. CDR1 and CDR2 from the germline V gene are DFQATT and SNEGSKA (reference sequence). The CDR3 covers 13 residues. The chain joins TRBV20-1 to TRBJ2-5, with D unresolved. This TCR was sampled from a girl between 5 and 17 years old with multiple sclerosis. The sample consisted of blood. CDR3 bases: TGCAGTGCTAGAATGGCAGACCAAGAGACCCAGTACTTC. It encodes CSARMADQETQYF.